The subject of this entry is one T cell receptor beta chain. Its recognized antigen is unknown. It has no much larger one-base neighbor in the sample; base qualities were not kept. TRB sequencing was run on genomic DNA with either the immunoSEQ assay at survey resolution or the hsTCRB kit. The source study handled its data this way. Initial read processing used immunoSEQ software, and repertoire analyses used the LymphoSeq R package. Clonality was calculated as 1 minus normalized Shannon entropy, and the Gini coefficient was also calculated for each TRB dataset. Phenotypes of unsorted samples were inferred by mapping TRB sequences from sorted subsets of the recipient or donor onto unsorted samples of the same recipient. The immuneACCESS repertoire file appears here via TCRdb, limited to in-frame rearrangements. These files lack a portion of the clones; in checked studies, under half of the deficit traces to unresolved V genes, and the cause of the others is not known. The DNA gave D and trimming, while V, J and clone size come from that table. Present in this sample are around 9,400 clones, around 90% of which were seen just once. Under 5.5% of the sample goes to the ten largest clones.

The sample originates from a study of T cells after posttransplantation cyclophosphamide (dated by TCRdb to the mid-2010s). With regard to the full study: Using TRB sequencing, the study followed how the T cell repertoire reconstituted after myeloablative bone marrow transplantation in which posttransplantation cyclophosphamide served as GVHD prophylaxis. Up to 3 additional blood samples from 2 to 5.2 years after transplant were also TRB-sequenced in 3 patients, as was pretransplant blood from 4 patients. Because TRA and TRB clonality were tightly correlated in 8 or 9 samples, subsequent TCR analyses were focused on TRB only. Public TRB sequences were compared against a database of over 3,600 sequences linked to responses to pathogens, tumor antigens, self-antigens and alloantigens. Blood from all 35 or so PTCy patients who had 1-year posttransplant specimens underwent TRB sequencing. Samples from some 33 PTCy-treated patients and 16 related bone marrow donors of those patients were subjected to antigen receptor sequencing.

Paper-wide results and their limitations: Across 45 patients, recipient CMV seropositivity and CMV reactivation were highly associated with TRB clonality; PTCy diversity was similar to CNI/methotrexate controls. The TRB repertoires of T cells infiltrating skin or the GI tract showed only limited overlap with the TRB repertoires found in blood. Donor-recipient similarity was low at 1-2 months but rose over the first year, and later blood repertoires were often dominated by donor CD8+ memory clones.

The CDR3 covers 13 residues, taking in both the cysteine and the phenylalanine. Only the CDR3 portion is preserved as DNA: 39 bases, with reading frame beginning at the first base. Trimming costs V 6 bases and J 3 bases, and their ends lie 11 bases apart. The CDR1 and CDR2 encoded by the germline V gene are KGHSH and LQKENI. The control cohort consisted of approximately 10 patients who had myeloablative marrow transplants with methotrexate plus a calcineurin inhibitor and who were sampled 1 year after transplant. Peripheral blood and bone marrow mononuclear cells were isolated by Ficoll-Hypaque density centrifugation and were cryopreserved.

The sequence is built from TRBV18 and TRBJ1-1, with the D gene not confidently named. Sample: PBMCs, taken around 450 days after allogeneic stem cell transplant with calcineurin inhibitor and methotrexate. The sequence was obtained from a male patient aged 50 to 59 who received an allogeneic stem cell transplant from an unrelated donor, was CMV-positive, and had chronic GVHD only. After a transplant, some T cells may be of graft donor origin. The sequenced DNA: TGTGCCAGCTCCCTCCGGGGAGACACTGAAGCTTTCTTT. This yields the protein CASSLRGDTEAFF.